This T cell receptor (beta chain) was identified during a study of cytomegalovirus exposure and HLA in healthy donors. Across the study: The roughly 120 validation repertoires were reported in a later analysis to have been generated on the same platform as the roughly 680 first-cohort repertoires. Findings of the study overall: Across donors, most TCRs were seen rarely, yet some public ones were widespread. In vitro experiments confirmed that three CMV-associated chains were specific for CMV antigens. Investigators reported under 200 TCR beta chains as tied to cytomegalovirus.

This clone was seen a few times. What it binds is unknown. Distinct nucleotide sequences in the sample also encode this CDR3. The V segment lost 2 bases and the J segment 0 bases; nucleotides outside the gene matches: 3. Germline V lookup: CDR1 SGDLS, CDR2 YYNGEE. The CDR3 has 15 residues. TCRdb's table, derived via immunoSEQ multiplex PCR, lists solely in-frame clones and lacks some. The data contain more than 200,000 clones, roughly 84% of them singletons. The TCR sequence derives from a man aged 18 to 29 in good health and CMV-seropositive. The rearrangement links TRBV9 to TRBJ1-1; 8 positions agree with TRBD1. The sample taken for sequencing was PBMCs. The CDR3 loop reads CASSVGQGMNTEAFF. The CDR3, as DNA: TGTGCCAGCAGCGTTGGACAGGGAATGAACACTGAAGCTTTCTTT.